The rows below give T cell receptor beta chains drawn from one sample of a study. TCRdb recomputed calls from the RT-PCR reads with MiXCR, one row per CDR3 protein. This table holds about 700,000 distinct CDR3 sequences, 11% to 15% found once. The sequenced sample was memory CD4+ T cells from blood. These receptors came from a female donor in good health, serving as a healthy control. CDR3s include the opening cysteine and the closing phenylalanine or tryptophan. D genes are given only for firm matches. Clone size is given for some rows only: seen once, a few or many times, or a class if the clone is expanded.

J gene: TRBJ2-7; V gene: TRBV11-2; clone size: NA; D gene: NA; CDR3 protein: CASSPGTLHRLGQYF; CDR3 DNA: TGTGCCAGCAGCCCTGGGACTCTACACCGCCTCGGGCAGTACTTC
J gene: TRBJ2-5; V gene: TRBV10-3; clone size: many; D gene: NA; CDR3 protein: CAILDPQYQETQYF; CDR3 DNA: TGTGCCATCTTGGACCCCCAGTACCAAGAGACCCAGTACTTC
J gene: TRBJ1-6; V gene: TRBV27; clone size: many; D gene: TRBD1; CDR3 protein: CASSIGTGGPLHF; CDR3 DNA: TGTGCCAGCAGTATCGGGACAGGGGGACCCCTCCACTTT
J gene: TRBJ1-5; V gene: TRBV5-1; clone size: NA; D gene: NA; CDR3 protein: CASSPDGQGNQPQHF; CDR3 DNA: TGCGCCAGCAGCCCGGACGGGCAGGGGAATCAGCCCCAGCATTTT
J gene: TRBJ2-3; V gene: TRBV6-2/TRBV6-3; clone size: many; D gene: NA; CDR3 protein: CASRLMDSTDTQYF; CDR3 DNA: TGTGCCAGCAGACTCATGGACAGCACAGATACGCAGTATTTT
J gene: TRBJ2-2; V gene: TRBV25-1; clone size: NA; D gene: TRBD1; CDR3 protein: CASSVRDRGELFF; CDR3 DNA: TGTGCCAGCAGTGTAAGGGACAGGGGGGAGCTGTTTTTT
J gene: TRBJ1-5; V gene: TRBV5-1; clone size: many; D gene: NA; CDR3 protein: CASSLRTGQPQHF; CDR3 DNA: TGCGCCAGCAGCTTGAGGACCGGGCAGCCCCAGCATTTT
J gene: TRBJ1-2; V gene: TRBV27; clone size: many; D gene: TRBD1; CDR3 protein: CASSPRQGGRGYTF; CDR3 DNA: TGTGCCAGCAGTCCCCGGCAGGGGGGCCGTGGCTACACCTTC
J gene: TRBJ2-1; V gene: TRBV9; clone size: NA; D gene: TRBD1; CDR3 protein: CASSARQGREQFF; CDR3 DNA: TGTGCCAGCAGCGCGAGACAGGGACGGGAGCAGTTCTTC
J gene: TRBJ2-7; V gene: TRBV28; clone size: NA; D gene: NA; CDR3 protein: CASSLGGPWDEQYF; CDR3 DNA: TGTGCCAGCAGTCTAGGGGGGCCTTGGGACGAGCAGTACTTC
J gene: TRBJ2-3; V gene: TRBV11-2; clone size: few; D gene: NA; CDR3 protein: CASSLSLASPLDTQYF; CDR3 DNA: TGTGCCAGCAGCTTATCTTTGGCTAGTCCCTTGGATACGCAGTATTTT
J gene: TRBJ1-5; V gene: TRBV6-2/TRBV6-3; clone size: NA; D gene: NA; CDR3 protein: CASTFTSGSQPQHF; CDR3 DNA: TGTGCCAGCACTTTTACGTCTGGTTCTCAGCCCCAGCATTTT
J gene: TRBJ2-1; V gene: TRBV12-5; clone size: few; D gene: TRBD1; CDR3 protein: CASGKNRGQSYNEQFF; CDR3 DNA: TGTGCTAGTGGCAAAAACAGGGGGCAGTCCTACAATGAGCAGTTCTTC
J gene: TRBJ2-7; V gene: TRBV5-1; clone size: many; D gene: TRBD1; CDR3 protein: CASSLRGAGGAEQYF; CDR3 DNA: TGCGCCAGCAGCTTGAGGGGAGCAGGGGGAGCGGAACAGTACTTC
J gene: TRBJ2-1; V gene: TRBV9; clone size: many; D gene: TRBD1; CDR3 protein: CASSVTDRLLYNEQFF; CDR3 DNA: TGTGCCAGCAGCGTAACGGACAGGCTTCTCTACAATGAGCAGTTCTTC
J gene: TRBJ1-4; V gene: TRBV12-3/TRBV12-4; clone size: NA; D gene: NA; CDR3 protein: CASWSRENEKLFF; CDR3 DNA: TGTGCCAGCTGGTCGAGGGAGAATGAAAAACTGTTTTTT
J gene: TRBJ1-5; V gene: TRBV19; clone size: once; D gene: NA; CDR3 protein: CASSIMLAAPGGNQPQHF; CDR3 DNA: TGTGCCAGTAGTATAATGCTTGCGGCCCCTGGGGGCAATCAGCCCCAGCATTTT
J gene: TRBJ2-7; V gene: TRBV20-1; clone size: NA; D gene: NA; CDR3 protein: CSALSPGTSSSYEQYF; CDR3 DNA: TGCAGTGCCCTGAGCCCTGGGACATCGAGCTCCTACGAGCAGTACTTC
J gene: TRBJ1-6; V gene: TRBV20-1; clone size: NA; D gene: NA; CDR3 protein: CSAVLAAGYNSPLHF; CDR3 DNA: TGCAGTGCAGTGCTAGCGGCAGGGTATAATTCACCCCTCCACTTT
J gene: TRBJ1-2; V gene: TRBV7-9; clone size: NA; D gene: TRBD1; CDR3 protein: CASSYQQGESGYTF; CDR3 DNA: TGTGCCAGCAGCTACCAACAGGGGGAGAGTGGCTACACCTTC
J gene: TRBJ2-1; V gene: TRBV6-5; clone size: many; D gene: TRBD1; CDR3 protein: CASTARDRGRVEFF; CDR3 DNA: TGTGCCAGCACCGCCCGGGACAGGGGGCGCGTCGAGTTCTTC
J gene: TRBJ1-1; V gene: TRBV11-2; clone size: many; D gene: TRBD1; CDR3 protein: CASSTGQGLNTEAFF; CDR3 DNA: TGTGCCAGCAGCACAGGACAGGGGCTAAACACTGAAGCTTTCTTT
J gene: TRBJ1-1; V gene: TRBV24-1; clone size: few; D gene: NA; CDR3 protein: CATSAAQGNTEAFF; CDR3 DNA: TGTGCCACCAGTGCAGCGCAGGGGAACACTGAAGCTTTCTTT
J gene: TRBJ2-1; V gene: TRBV11-2; clone size: NA; D gene: TRBD2; CDR3 protein: CASSPTSGTSNEQFF; CDR3 DNA: TGTGCCAGCAGCCCGACTAGCGGGACAAGTAATGAGCAGTTCTTC
J gene: TRBJ2-3; V gene: TRBV20-1; clone size: NA; D gene: TRBD2; CDR3 protein: CSARDPHGRGGPDTQYF; CDR3 DNA: TGCAGTGCTAGAGATCCACACGGGCGGGGGGGCCCAGATACGCAGTATTTT
J gene: TRBJ2-1; V gene: TRBV12-3/TRBV12-4; clone size: many; D gene: TRBD1; CDR3 protein: CASSSSGQGYNEQFF; CDR3 DNA: TGTGCCAGCAGTTCGTCGGGACAGGGGTACAATGAGCAGTTCTTC
J gene: TRBJ1-5; V gene: TRBV28; clone size: NA; D gene: NA; CDR3 protein: CASSPIWGGGGNQPQHF; CDR3 DNA: TGTGCCAGCAGTCCAATCTGGGGAGGGGGAGGGAATCAGCCCCAGCATTTT
J gene: TRBJ2-1; V gene: TRBV11-1; clone size: few; D gene: NA; CDR3 protein: CASSLDGQPPFF; CDR3 DNA: TGTGCCAGCAGCTTAGATGGCCAGCCCCCGTTCTTC
J gene: TRBJ2-1; V gene: TRBV6-5; clone size: NA; D gene: TRBD2; CDR3 protein: CASSYQGRLAGFNEQLF; CDR3 DNA: TGTGCCAGCAGTTATCAGGGCCGACTAGCGGGGTTCAATGAGCAGCTCTTC
J gene: TRBJ1-1; V gene: TRBV28; clone size: few; D gene: NA; CDR3 protein: CASTVRGRLGTEAFF; CDR3 DNA: TGTGCCAGCACCGTAAGGGGCAGACTCGGAACTGAAGCTTTCTTT
J gene: TRBJ2-7; V gene: TRBV6-2/TRBV6-3; clone size: NA; D gene: NA; CDR3 protein: CATLLTGKGHEQYF; CDR3 DNA: TGTGCCACCCTTTTGACAGGAAAAGGCCACGAGCAGTACTTC
J gene: TRBJ2-1; V gene: TRBV6-2/TRBV6-3; clone size: few; D gene: TRBD2; CDR3 protein: CASNSGGVYYLNEQFF; CDR3 DNA: TGTGCCAGCAACAGCGGGGGGGTCTACTATCTCAATGAGCAGTTCTTC
J gene: TRBJ1-1; V gene: TRBV20-1; clone size: NA; D gene: NA; CDR3 protein: CSAAASGSTEAFF; CDR3 DNA: TGCAGTGCTGCGGCATCGGGGAGCACTGAAGCTTTCTTT
J gene: TRBJ1-6; V gene: TRBV20-1; clone size: NA; D gene: NA; CDR3 protein: CSVDSPLADNSPLHF; CDR3 DNA: TGCAGTGTAGATAGTCCGCTGGCTGACAATTCACCCCTCCACTTT
J gene: TRBJ2-1; V gene: TRBV7-2; clone size: NA; D gene: TRBD2; CDR3 protein: CASSLLSSGSYNEQFF; CDR3 DNA: TGTGCCAGCAGCTTATTGTCTAGCGGCTCCTACAATGAGCAGTTCTTC
J gene: TRBJ1-1; V gene: TRBV12-3/TRBV12-4; clone size: many; D gene: NA; CDR3 protein: CASRGDISHTEAFF; CDR3 DNA: TGTGCCAGCAGGGGGGACATAAGCCACACTGAAGCTTTCTTT
J gene: TRBJ2-5; V gene: TRBV6-5; clone size: few; D gene: TRBD2; CDR3 protein: CASSWTSGGGTQYF; CDR3 DNA: TGTGCCAGCAGTTGGACTAGCGGGGGGGGGACCCAGTACTTC
J gene: TRBJ2-5; V gene: TRBV30; clone size: few; D gene: TRBD1; CDR3 protein: CAWSVGTGAQETQYF; CDR3 DNA: TGTGCCTGGAGTGTTGGGACAGGGGCCCAAGAGACCCAGTACTTC
J gene: TRBJ1-1; V gene: TRBV28; clone size: NA; D gene: TRBD1; CDR3 protein: CASRQGWVTEAFF; CDR3 DNA: TGTGCCAGCAGACAGGGGTGGGTCACTGAAGCTTTCTTT
J gene: TRBJ2-7; V gene: TRBV6-5; clone size: many; D gene: TRBD2; CDR3 protein: CASGSGRASEQYF; CDR3 DNA: TGTGCCAGCGGGAGCGGGAGGGCCAGTGAGCAGTACTTC
J gene: TRBJ1-2; V gene: TRBV5-1; clone size: NA; D gene: TRBD1; CDR3 protein: CASSSTGGEGGYTF; CDR3 DNA: TGCGCCAGCAGCTCCACAGGGGGCGAGGGTGGCTACACCTTC
J gene: TRBJ2-1; V gene: TRBV5-6; clone size: NA; D gene: TRBD2; CDR3 protein: CASSPLAGGVNNEQFF; CDR3 DNA: TGTGCCAGCAGCCCTCTAGCGGGAGGGGTTAACAATGAGCAGTTCTTC
J gene: TRBJ1-1; V gene: TRBV20-1; clone size: NA; D gene: NA; CDR3 protein: CSARRQVEAFF; CDR3 DNA: TGCAGTGCCCGACGGCAGGTTGAAGCTTTCTTT
J gene: TRBJ1-6; V gene: TRBV7-9; clone size: few; D gene: NA; CDR3 protein: CASSVEGDSPLHF; CDR3 DNA: TGTGCCAGCAGCGTAGAAGGAGATTCACCCCTCCACTTT
J gene: TRBJ1-3; V gene: TRBV12-3/TRBV12-4; clone size: many; D gene: TRBD1; CDR3 protein: CASRPSGGHTIYF; CDR3 DNA: TGTGCCAGCAGACCCTCAGGGGGTCACACCATATATTTT